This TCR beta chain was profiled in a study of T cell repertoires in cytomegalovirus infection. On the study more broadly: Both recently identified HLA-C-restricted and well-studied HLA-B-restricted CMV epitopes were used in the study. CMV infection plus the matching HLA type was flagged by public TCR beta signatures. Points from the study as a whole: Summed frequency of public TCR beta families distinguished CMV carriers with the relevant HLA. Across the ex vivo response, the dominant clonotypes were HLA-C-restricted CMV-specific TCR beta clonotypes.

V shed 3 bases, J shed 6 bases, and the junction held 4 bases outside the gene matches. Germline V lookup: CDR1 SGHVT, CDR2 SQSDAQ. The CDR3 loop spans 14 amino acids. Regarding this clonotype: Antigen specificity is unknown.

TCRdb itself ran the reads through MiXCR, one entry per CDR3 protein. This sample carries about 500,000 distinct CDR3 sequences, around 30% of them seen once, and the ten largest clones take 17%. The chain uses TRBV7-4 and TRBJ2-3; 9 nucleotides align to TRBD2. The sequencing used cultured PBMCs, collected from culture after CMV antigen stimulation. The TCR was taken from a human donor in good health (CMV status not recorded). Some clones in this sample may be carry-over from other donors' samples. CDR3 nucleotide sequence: TGTGCCAGCAGCTTGACCAGCGGGGGGGATACGCAGTATTTT. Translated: CASSLTSGGDTQYF.